This passage covers 8 T cell receptor beta chains from one sample sequenced in a study of human T cells and chemical hapten exposure. The sample's time point: pre-sensitization, week 0. Described treatment: therapeutic diphenylcyclopropenone sensitization with weekly scalp DPC. TCRdb analysed the RACE reads with MiXCR anew, one entry per CDR3 protein. The sample records about 120,000 distinct CDR3 sequences, approximately 12% being singletons. Material: whole blood, obtained in connection with sensitization to the hapten diphenylcyclopropenone (DPC). The source is a woman aged 18-29 years with alopecia areata. Some clones in this sample may be carry-over from other donors' samples.

The chain is built from TRBV25-1 and TRBJ1-1, with TRBD1 identical over 8 bases. The trim removed 4 bases at V and 4 bases at J, leaving 17 bases unmatched. The length of the CDR3 is 18 residues. CDR1 MGHDK and CDR2 SYGVNS come from the germline V gene. CDR3 nucleotide sequence: TGTGCCAGCAGTGGGGGCCCCGGACAGGGCGGAGTTCCCACTGAAGCTTTCTTT. This translates into CASSGGPGQGGVPTEAFF.

This clonotype has more than one count but fewer than ten. The chain uses TRBV20-1 and TRBJ1-5, with D possibly TRBD1 on 6 matching bases. The germline CDR1 and CDR2 sequences are DFQATT and SNEGSKA (reference sequence). This CDR3 is built from 15 residues. V lost 3 bases, J lost 7 bases, and 19 bases lay in between. The CDR3 loop reads CSARRRQAKGQPQHF. The CDR3, as DNA: TGCAGTGCTAGGAGAAGACAGGCCAAGGGGCAGCCCCAGCATTTT.

This clonotype has ten or more counts. The rearrangement joins TRBV29-1 to TRBJ1-1; D is undetermined. The ends were cut back, 2 bases at V and 0 bases at J, with 10 bases in the middle. Germline V gene sequence: CDR1 SQVTM, CDR2 ANQGSEA. The CDR3 sequence is 14 residues long. The CDR3 loop reads CSVERLAMNTEAFF. CDR3 sequence (DNA): TGCAGCGTTGAAAGGCTGGCAATGAACACTGAAGCTTTCTTT.

This chain connects TRBV4-3 to TRBJ1-3; D gene uncertain. CDR1 is LGHNA, CDR2 YSLEER, per germline. The CDR3 length is 13 residues. The germline V and J ends were trimmed by 3 bases and 3 bases, with 6 bases remaining between them. The CDR3 sequence is CASSQGFGNTIYF. CDR3 sequence (DNA): TGCGCCAGCAGCCAGGGCTTTGGAAACACCATATATTTT.

There are many counts of this clonotype. The V gene is TRBV7-9, the J gene TRBJ1-1, with 7 nucleotides matching TRBD1. Germline V gene lookup returns CDR1 SEHNR and CDR2 FQNEAQ (reference sequence). This CDR3 is 14 amino acids long. V was pared by 5 bases and J by 0 bases, with 3 bases of the junction left unmatched. The CDR3 nucleotides read TGTGCCAGCAGCCTCACAGGGGTGAACACTGAAGCTTTCTTT. This sequence encodes CASSLTGVNTEAFF.

The chain combines TRBV6-7 with TRBJ1-1; D may be TRBD1 (5 bases). TRBV6-7 is filed as an ORF, its function uncertain. There are 15 residues in the CDR3. Trimming removed 8 bases from V and 0 bases from J, with 16 bases in between. DNA for the CDR3: TGTGCCAGCGGGTCAGAGGGGACCCTGAACACTGAAGCTTTCTTT. Its protein product is CASGSEGTLNTEAFF.

This clonotype was seen repeatedly, ten times or more. This chain uses TRBV28 with TRBJ1-4; D ambiguous. V lost 4 bases to trimming and J lost 5 bases, with 11 bases between them. CDR1 is MDHEN, CDR2 SYDVKM, per germline. The CDR3 runs 14 residues. CDR3 coding DNA: TGTGCCAGCAGTTCCCCCCGACGGAATGAAAAACTGTTTTTT. Translated, it gives CASSSPRRNEKLFF.

V gene TRBV20-1 combines with J gene TRBJ2-5, with TRBD2 identical over 15 bases. V gave up 0 bases and J gave up 5 bases; unmatched junction bases: 7. The CDR3 loop spans 17 amino acids. Germline V gives CDR1 DFQATT, CDR2 SNEGSKA (reference sequence). The CDR3 bases are TGCAGTGCTAGAGATGGACTAGCGGGGGGGCTCAGGGAGACCCAGTACTTC. Translated, it gives CSARDGLAGGLRETQYF.